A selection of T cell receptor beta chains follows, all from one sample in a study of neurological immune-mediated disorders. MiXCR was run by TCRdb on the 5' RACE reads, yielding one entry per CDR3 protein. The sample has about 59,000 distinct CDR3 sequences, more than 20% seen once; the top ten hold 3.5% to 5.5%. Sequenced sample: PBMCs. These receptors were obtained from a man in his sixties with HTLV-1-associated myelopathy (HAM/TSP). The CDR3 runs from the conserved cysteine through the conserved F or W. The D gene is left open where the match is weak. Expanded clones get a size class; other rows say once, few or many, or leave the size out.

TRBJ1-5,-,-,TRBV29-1,TGCAGCGTTGTTCGGGGGCCGGTGGACCAGCATTTT,CSVVRGPVDQHF
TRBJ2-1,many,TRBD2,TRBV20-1,TGCAGTGCTGAAGGACTAGTTAGTGCCTACAATGAGCAGTTCTTC,CSAEGLVSAYNEQFF
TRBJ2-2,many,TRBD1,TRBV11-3,TGTGCCAGCAGCTCGGGACAGGGCAACACCGGGGAGCTGTTTTTT,CASSSGQGNTGELFF
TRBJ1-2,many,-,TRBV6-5,TGTGCCAGCAGCCAGGTCCAGAACTATGGCTACACCTTC,CASSQVQNYGYTF
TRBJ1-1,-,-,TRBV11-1,TGTGCCAGCAGCTTAAGTCAGCTTGAAGCTTTCTTT,CASSLSQLEAFF
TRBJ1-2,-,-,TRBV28,TGTGCCAGCAGCCCGCCGATTGGGGGGCTAGTGTTTGACTATGGCTACACCTTC,CASSPPIGGLVFDYGYTF
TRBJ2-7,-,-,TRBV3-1,TGTGCCAGTAGCGAAGGCCGCGCCGCTAACGAGAAGTACTTC,CASSEGRAANEKYF
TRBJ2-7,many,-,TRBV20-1,TGCAGTGCTAGAGGCTGGGACACCGTTCCCTCCTACGAGCAGTACTTC,CSARGWDTVPSYEQYF
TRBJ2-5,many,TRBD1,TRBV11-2,TGTGCCAGCAGCTCTCCCAGGGGGCTACAAGAGACCCAGTACTTC,CASSSPRGLQETQYF
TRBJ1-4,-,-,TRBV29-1,TGCAGCGTCGGGACGGCGAGCAATGGAAAACTGTTTTTT,CSVGTASNGKLFF
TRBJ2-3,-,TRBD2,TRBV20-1,TGCAGTGCCACAGGACTAGCGGGAGGAGGTACAGATACGCAGTATTTT,CSATGLAGGGTDTQYF
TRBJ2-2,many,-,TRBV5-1,TGCGCCAGCAGCACCCAGGGGCGAACGAACACCGGGGAGCTGTTTTTT,CASSTQGRTNTGELFF
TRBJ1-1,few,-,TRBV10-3,TGTGCCATCAGTGAGTCTAACCTTGGCACTGAAGCTTTCTTT,CAISESNLGTEAFF
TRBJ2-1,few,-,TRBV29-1,TGCAGCGTTCGGACCCGAAGTCTAGTATACAATGAGCAGTTCTTC,CSVRTRSLVYNEQFF
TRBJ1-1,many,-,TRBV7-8,TGTGCCAGCAGCTTAGCACAGGTAACTGAAGCTTTCTTT,CASSLAQVTEAFF
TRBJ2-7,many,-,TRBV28,TGTGCCAGCAGTTCCCCCCGGGGAGGTTTTTACGAGCAGTACTTC,CASSSPRGGFYEQYF
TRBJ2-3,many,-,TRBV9,TGTGCCAGCAGCGTAGGGTGGAACCCTAGCACAGATACGCAGTATTTT,CASSVGWNPSTDTQYF
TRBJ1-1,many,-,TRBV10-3,TGTGCCATCAAACCCGGACAGACCAACACTGAAGCTTTCTTT,CAIKPGQTNTEAFF
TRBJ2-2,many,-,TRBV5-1,TGCGCCAGCAGCTTGGGACAGAACACCGGGGAGCTGTTTTTT,CASSLGQNTGELFF
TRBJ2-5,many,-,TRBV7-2,TGTGCCAGCAGCTTATGGCAACGGGAGACCCAGTACTTC,CASSLWQRETQYF
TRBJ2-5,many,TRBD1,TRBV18,TGTGCCAGCTCACCATTGGCGGGACAGGGTCAAGAGACCCAGTACTTC,CASSPLAGQGQETQYF
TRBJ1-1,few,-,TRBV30,TGTGCCTGGAGTGTAAGCGGTCCAACGAACACTGAAGCTTTCTTT,CAWSVSGPTNTEAFF
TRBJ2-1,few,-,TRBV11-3,TGTGCCAGCAGCTTAGATATGCGCAATGAGCAGTTCTTC,CASSLDMRNEQFF
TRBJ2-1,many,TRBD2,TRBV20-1,TGCAGTGCTAGATTTATAATAGCGGGAAGCTACAATGAGCAGTTCTTC,CSARFIIAGSYNEQFF